This TCR beta chain was identified in a study of regulatory T cells in long-lasting Graves disease. This clonotype was counted ten times or more. Building the TCR beta libraries relied on iRepertoire HTBI primers, and CDR3 regions underwent Arm-PCR. MiXCR, applied by TCRdb to the multiplex PCR reads, yields one record per CDR3 protein. This table has more than 300,000 distinct CDR3 sequences, about a sixth appearing once. This CDR3 is 14 amino acids long. V was pared by 6 bases and J by 1 base, with 12 bases between. Germline loops: CDR1 MNHEY, CDR2 SVGEGT. Time point here: newly diagnosed GD, antithyroid drugs for less than 3 months. There was RNA extracted from PBMCs, and the TCR library was made from it. The same data also went into a second study, on T cells in Graves' hyperthyroidism and ophthalmopathy.

The source material was peripheral blood mononuclear cells (PBMCs), sampled at new diagnosis, from a patient treated with antithyroid drugs. This TCR was recovered from a woman aged 18 to 35 with Graves disease. The genes are TRBV6-2 or TRBV6-3 and TRBJ1-1; D perhaps matches TRBD1 (5 bases). Here the CDR3 reads CASRKTATNTEAFF. The CDR3 nucleotides are TGTGCCAGCAGGAAGACAGCCACGAACACTGAAGCTTTCTTT.